This T cell receptor (beta chain) was sequenced for a study of shared clonotypes between healthy human individuals. Overall study: CD4 naive cells filled three plates per donor, CD4 memory three, CD8 naive two and CD8 memory one.

Overall study results and limits: Estimated richness values were generally larger in naive subsets than in memory subsets.

Comments on this clone: As yet, its antigen is unknown.

Produced via immunoSEQ multiplex PCR; TCRdb's table is partial and in-frame only. This table has roughly 2.6 million clones, roughly 92% appearing once. Sequenced material: naive CD4+ T cells sorted from blood. Subset described: CD45RA+ positively selected. This TCR was sampled from a man younger than 35 in good health.

In DNA, the CDR3 is TGCGCCAGCCAAATGGTAGCGGGAACCCACGAGCAGTACTTC. Translated: CASQMVAGTHEQYF. The chain combines TRBV5-1 with TRBJ2-7; 8 nucleotides line up with TRBD2. The V segment lost 7 bases and the J segment 5 bases; nucleotides outside the gene matches: 11. This CDR3 is built from 14 residues. Germline-derived CDR1 and CDR2 are SGHRS and YFSETQ.